Listed below are T cell receptor beta chains from one sample, sequenced in a study of T cells in Graves' hyperthyroidism and ophthalmopathy. From the multiplex PCR reads, TCRdb called clonotypes with MiXCR, one entry per CDR3 protein. The sample lists around 280,000 distinct CDR3 sequences; approximately 12% were seen once. The specimen was blood. These receptors were obtained from a woman aged 30 to 39 with Graves' hyperthyroidism that later progressed to Graves' ophthalmopathy. CDR3s include the opening cysteine and the closing phenylalanine or tryptophan. D genes are given only for firm matches.

d_call	v_call	j_call	cdr3_aa
TRBD1	TRBV7-3	TRBJ2-1	CASSLSGQSNEQFF
NA	TRBV20-1	TRBJ1-5	CSARFGGDYSNQPQHF
TRBD1	TRBV6-5	TRBJ1-2	CASSYSAPGQGGGYGYTF
TRBD2	TRBV6-2/TRBV6-3	TRBJ2-3	CASSYSTSGRGGDTQYF
NA	TRBV4-3	TRBJ2-5	CASSQGHLGGETQYF
NA	TRBV27	TRBJ1-1	CASSSGTLTEAFF
NA	TRBV4-1	TRBJ2-7	CASSQGRGVGLPTYEQYF
NA	TRBV18	TRBJ2-7	CASSPEGVNEQYF
NA	TRBV4-3	TRBJ2-2	CASSQDPPEILTGELFF
NA	TRBV19	TRBJ1-1	CASKKTGVNTEAFF
NA	TRBV20-1	TRBJ2-6	CSARDLDSRNRANVLTF
NA	TRBV7-9	TRBJ2-7	CASSPPVSSYEQYF
TRBD1	TRBV19	TRBJ2-7	CASSRTVQGAYEQYF
TRBD2	TRBV11-1	TRBJ2-3	CASSLLGTRADTQYF
TRBD2	TRBV30	TRBJ2-1	CAWTLPGGEQFF
TRBD1	TRBV24-1	TRBJ2-7	CAIGTEGSYEQYF